The 23 T cell receptor beta chains below were found in one sample sequenced in a study of T cell repertoires in cytomegalovirus infection. Each CDR3 protein is one row after TCRdb ran MiXCR on the reads. This sample has fewer than 550,000 distinct CDR3 sequences, with more than 20% found just once. What was sequenced was PBMCs. The receptor source for this set is a human donor in good health (CMV status not recorded). Some clones in this sample may be carry-over from other donors' samples.

This clonotype showed up just a few times. The V gene is TRBV7-8, the J gene TRBJ1-1; perhaps TRBD1 as D (5 bases). This CDR3 is built from 13 residues. In germline, CDR1 is SGHVS, CDR2 FQNEAQ. The V end was cut by 5 bases, the J end by 2 bases, with 9 bases between. CDR3 loop: CASSQQANTEAFF. The CDR3 DNA sequence: TGTGCCAGCAGCCAACAGGCAAACACTGAAGCTTTCTTT. Full variable domain (rest looked up from reference TRBV7-8 and TRBJ1-1): GAGVSQSPRYKVAKRGQDVALRCDPISGHVSLFWYQQALGQGPEFLTYFQNEAQLDKSGLPSDRFFAERPEGSVSTLKIQRTQQEDSAVYLCASSQQANTEAFFGQGTRLTVV.

This sequence joins TRBV10-1 and TRBJ2-1; D is undetermined. Trimming removed 4 bases at V and 3 bases at J, with 25 bases between. The CDR3 is made up of 19 amino acids. CDR1 and CDR2 from the germline V gene are WNHNN and SYGVQD (reference sequence). This CDR3 is CASSARFWRGRVNYNEQFF. CDR3 coding DNA: TGCGCCAGCAGTGCACGGTTTTGGAGAGGAAGAGTCAACTACAATGAGCAGTTCTTC.

The gene calls are TRBV7-7 and TRBJ2-1; D is unclear. The germline V gene has CDR1 SSHAT and CDR2 FNYEAQ (reference sequence). The V and J ends lost 5 bases and 5 bases respectively, with 10 bases between them. The CDR3 length is 13 residues. CDR3 DNA sequence: TGTGCCAGCAGCGTCGGGCTAAACAATGAGCAGTTCTTC. This codes for CASSVGLNNEQFF.

This sequence joins TRBV4-3 and TRBJ2-3, with TRBD1 identical over 8 bases. The J segment lost 1 base and the V segment lost 0 bases, leaving 6 bases of the junction unmatched. The CDR3 sequence is 17 residues long. Germline V gene sequence: CDR1 LGHNA, CDR2 YSLEER. The CDR3 coding sequence is TGCGCCAGCAGCCAAGAACCGACAGGGGACGGCACAGATACGCAGTATTTT. It is translated as CASSQEPTGDGTDTQYF.

This clonotype appeared a single time. The chain carries TRBV7-9 and TRBJ2-5; 7 positions agree with TRBD1. From germline, CDR1 is SEHNR and CDR2 FQNEAQ (reference sequence). CDR3 length: 13 amino acids. V lost 7 bases and J lost 5; bases outside the gene matches: 7. CDR3: CASIQGDRETQYF. Written as DNA, the CDR3 is TGTGCCAGCATCCAGGGGGACCGGGAGACCCAGTACTTC.

This clonotype was detected many times. This chain links TRBV7-3 with TRBJ2-1; TRBD1 aligns across 9 bases. V was pared by 5 bases and J by 7 bases, with 6 bases of the junction left unmatched. Germline lookup yields CDR1 SGHTA and CDR2 FQGTGA. The CDR3 runs 14 residues. The CDR3 region is CASSHGTGKNEQFF. The CDR3, as DNA: TGTGCCAGCAGCCACGGGACAGGGAAGAATGAGCAGTTCTTC.

The chain links TRBV4-1 to TRBJ2-7, with TRBD2 as a possible D gene (8 bases). The CDR3 extends over 14 amino acids. V lost 4 bases, J lost 5 bases, and 15 bases lay in between. Germline-derived CDR1 and CDR2 are MGHRA and YSYEKL. The CDR3 DNA reads as TGCGCCAGCAGCCCCGGGACTAGGGGGCACGAGCAGTACTTC. As protein: CASSPGTRGHEQYF.

The chain couples TRBV19 to TRBJ2-1; D tentatively reads TRBD1 or TRBD2 (5 bases each). The CDR3 loop spans 15 amino acids. The V end lost 3 bases, the J end lost 6 bases, and 15 bases lay between the germline ends. Germline V gene lookup returns CDR1 LNHDA and CDR2 SQIVND (reference sequence). Written as DNA, the CDR3 is TGTGCCAGTAGTATTGCCGGGGCAGTACGCAATGAGCAGTTCTTC. This sequence encodes CASSIAGAVRNEQFF. The variable domain in full, with the rest retrieved from reference TRBV19 and TRBJ2-1, is DGGITQSPKYLFRKEGQNVTLSCEQNLNHDAMYWYRQDPGQGLRLIYYSQIVNDFQKGDIAEGYSVSREKKESFPLTVTSAQKNPTAFYLCASSIAGAVRNEQFFGPGTRLTVL.

This clonotype has a handful of counts. The chain couples TRBV6-5 to TRBJ2-3; 7 positions agree with TRBD1. Germline lookup yields CDR1 MNHEY and CDR2 SVGAGI. V shed 2 bases, J shed 1 base, and the junction held 9 bases outside the gene matches. The CDR3 has 17 amino acids. CDR3 sequence reads: CASSYRRAGGGTDTQYF. CDR3 coding DNA: TGTGCCAGCAGTTACCGTAGGGCAGGGGGAGGCACAGATACGCAGTATTTT.

This chain links TRBV6-5 with TRBJ2-3; D uncertain. V shed 8 bases and J shed 4 bases, with 13 bases lying between them. CDR3 length: 13 amino acids. The V gene's germline CDR1 is MNHEY and CDR2 SVGAGI. CDR3 DNA: TGTGCCAGCCGGGTTTTCCGGCCAGATACGCAGTATTTT. Its protein product is CASRVFRPDTQYF.

The chain employs TRBV29-1 and TRBJ2-7, with D unclear. The CDR3 length is 13 residues. The V gene's germline CDR1 is SQVTM and CDR2 ANQGSEA. The V end lost 1 base, the J end lost 0 bases, and 7 bases lay between the germline ends. The DNA for the CDR3 is TGCAGCGTTGAAGTGGCAGCCTCCTACGAGCAGTACGTC. This encodes CSVEVAASYEQYV.

This clonotype has just a few counts. The V gene is TRBV28, the J gene TRBJ1-2; D is perhaps TRBD1 (5 bases). V was shortened by 6 bases and J by 4 bases, with 21 bases between the two germline ends. CDR1 and CDR2 (germline): MDHEN, SYDVKM. The CDR3 sequence is 16 residues long. This CDR3 reads CASSPADRLTAYGYTF. The CDR3 DNA reads as TGTGCCAGCAGCCCGGCGGACCGGTTGACAGCCTATGGCTACACCTTC.

This clonotype was picked up many times. CDR3 sequence: CASSLDTGGKETQYF. CDR3 bases: TGTGCCAGCAGCTTAGATACAGGGGGGAAGGAGACCCAGTACTTC. The J gene is TRBJ2-5, the V gene TRBV7-2; 8 positions agree with TRBD1. The CDR3 consists of 15 residues. J was trimmed by 5 bases and V by 1 base; bases with no gene match: 6. Germline V gene data show CDR1 as SGHTA and CDR2 as FQGNSA.

This clonotype was detected only a few times. The chain combines TRBV7-6 with TRBJ1-4; TRBD1 agrees at 10 bases. The germline V gene encodes CDR1 SGHVS and CDR2 FNYEAQ. This CDR3 region has 14 residues. J lost 7 bases, V lost 4 bases, and 3 bases had no gene match. CDR3 coding DNA: TGTGCCAGCAGCTCGACAGGGGGCGGTGAAAAACTGTTTTTT. This encodes CASSSTGGGEKLFF.

The J gene is TRBJ1-1, the V gene TRBV11-2; D gene uncertain. Germline V CDR1 and CDR2: SGHAT, FQNNGV. Between the trimmed V and J ends, which lost 4 bases and 1 base, there was a span of 13 bases. This CDR3 is 15 amino acids long. The DNA for the CDR3 is TGTGCCAGCAGCTCAGAAGGACGGAGGAACACTGAAGCTTTCTTT. This sequence encodes CASSSEGRRNTEAFF.

The V call is TRBV20-1, the J call TRBJ2-4; D gene unclear. This CDR3 region has 13 residues. Germline CDR1 is DFQATT and CDR2 is SNEGSKA (reference sequence). V was trimmed by 3 bases and J by 1 base, leaving 7 bases between them. In DNA form, the CDR3 reads TGCAGTGCTAGCGTCAGGGCCAAAAACATTCAGTACTTC. Translating it yields CSASVRAKNIQYF.

This rearrangement joins TRBV30 to TRBJ2-4; D possibly corresponds to TRBD1 (5 bases). Germline V CDR1 and CDR2: GTSNPN, SVGIG (reference sequence). This CDR3 is 15 amino acids long. V gave up 2 bases and J gave up 0 bases, with 11 bases separating them. The CDR3 sequence: CAWSQGILAKNIQYF. CDR3 DNA: TGTGCCTGGAGTCAGGGCATTCTAGCCAAAAACATTCAGTACTTC.

The chain uses TRBV6-2 or TRBV6-3 and TRBJ1-5; 8 nucleotides match TRBD1. Trimming at V came to 2 bases and at J to 6 bases, leaving 9 bases not matched to a gene. Germline V gives CDR1 MNHEY, CDR2 SVGEGT. This CDR3 has 16 amino acids. DNA for the CDR3: TGTGCCAGCAGTTACCAAGGACAGGGAGACGGTCAGCCCCAGCATTTT. As protein: CASSYQGQGDGQPQHF.

The chain recombines TRBV6-2 or TRBV6-3 with TRBJ2-7, with a weak D call TRBD1 (7 bases). Germline lookup yields CDR1 MNHEY and CDR2 SVGEGT. CDR3 size: 14 residues. V was clipped by 5 bases and J by 1 base, with 12 bases between them. The CDR3 protein is CASSLTGTSYEQYV. The CDR3 DNA reads as TGTGCCAGCAGTCTGACAGGGACTTCCTACGAGCAGTACGTC.

The V gene is TRBV2, the J gene TRBJ2-7; D gene ambiguous. Germline loops: CDR1 SNHLY, CDR2 FYNNEI. Trimming removed 4 bases from V and 1 base from J, with 8 bases in between. There are 13 residues in the CDR3. This CDR3 reads CASSVFQSYEQYV. The CDR3 nucleotides read TGTGCCAGCAGTGTTTTTCAATCCTACGAGCAGTACGTC.

The chain uses TRBV4-1 and TRBJ2-7; 7 nucleotides line up with TRBD2. CDR3 length: 14 amino acids. V was pared by 5 bases and J by 4 bases, with 8 bases of the junction left unmatched. Germline-derived CDR1 and CDR2 are MGHRA and YSYEKL. The CDR3 nucleotides are TGCGCCAGCAGCGACGAACTAGCGAGGTACGAGCAGTACTTC. Its protein is CASSDELARYEQYF.

The chain carries TRBV25-1 and TRBJ2-4; unclear D gene. Germline CDR1 MGHDK, CDR2 SYGVNS. V was cut by 5 bases and J by 0 bases, with 5 bases left in between. The CDR3 has 13 residues. The CDR3, as DNA: TGTGCCAGCAGTCCGGCAGCCAAAAACATTCAGTACTTC. It specifies CASSPAAKNIQYF. The full variable domain, with the rest looked up from reference TRBV25-1 and TRBJ2-4, is EADIYQTPRYLVIGTGKKITLECSQTMGHDKMYWYQQDPGMELHLIHYSYGVNSTEKGDLSSESTVSRIRTEHFPLTLESARPSHTSQYLCASSPAAKNIQYFGAGTRLSVL.

The V and J genes are TRBV7-2 and TRBJ1-5; D is undetermined. Trimming cost V 4 bases and J 3 bases, with 13 bases left between them. CDR1 is SGHTA, CDR2 FQGNSA, per germline. This CDR3 is built from 15 residues. The DNA of the CDR3 is TGTGCCAGCAGCTATCATGGACTTGCCAATCAGCCCCAGCATTTT. Its translation is CASSYHGLANQPQHF.